These 6 T cell receptor beta chains were all obtained from the same sample, sequenced in a study of blood T cell repertoires in COVID-19. This table comes from immunoSEQ multiplex PCR, and its TCRdb copy is limited to in-frame clones, with some not included. The sample contains about 180,000 clones, 75% to 90% of which appear only once. The source material was PBMCs or T cells enriched from blood (not recorded which). These receptors all stem from a woman between 40 and 50 years old with acute COVID-19.

The rearrangement links TRBV19 to TRBJ2-5; 14 positions match TRBD2. The CDR3 length is 16 residues. The V gene end was trimmed by 2 bases and the J gene end by 5 bases; junction bases not matched to a gene: 4. The germline gives CDR1 LNHDA, CDR2 SQIVND (reference sequence). CDR3 protein: CASSILGTSGSETQYF. The CDR3 nucleotides read TGTGCCAGTAGTATACTTGGGACTAGCGGGAGTGAGACCCAGTACTTC.

A remark on this clone: Different DNA sequences within this sample yield the same CDR3. This chain uses TRBV19 with TRBJ1-2, with D possibly matching TRBD1 (5 bases). CDR1 LNHDA and CDR2 SQIVND come from the germline V gene (reference sequence). The CDR3 has 14 amino acids. V lost 1 base, J lost 2 bases, and 8 bases lay in between. CDR3 sequence (DNA): TGTGCCAGTAGTATAGGCAGGGCGAACTATGGCTACACCTTC. It codes for CASSIGRANYGYTF.

The rearrangement joins TRBV21-1 to TRBJ1-6; the table's D call, TRBD1, has no DNA check behind it. TRBV21-1 is assigned pseudogene status. The CDR3 spans 15 residues. The DNA for the CDR3 is TGTGCCAGCAGAAGGACAGGGTGTAATAATTCACCCCTCCACTTT. Amino acids: CASRRTGCNNSPLHF.

This clone was seen once. V usage is TRBV9 and J usage is TRBJ1-6; D possibly corresponds to TRBD1 (5 bases). The CDR3 is 15 amino acids. Germline CDR1 is SGDLS and CDR2 is YYNGEE. Trimming took off 1 base at V and 7 bases at J, with 12 bases between the two ends. This CDR3 reads CASSVIGQGNSPLHF. CDR3 sequence (DNA): TGTGCCAGCAGCGTAATAGGGCAGGGAAATTCACCCCTCCACTTT.

The chain couples TRBV4-1 to TRBJ2-1; the D gene is possibly TRBD2 (5 bases). The CDR3 extends over 17 amino acids. CDR1 and CDR2 (germline): MGHRA, YSYEKL. Trimming stripped 1 base from V and 0 bases from J, with 13 bases between. The CDR3 DNA follows: TGCGCCAGCAGCCAAGTCAGAGGCGGGCTCTCCTACAATGAGCAGTTCTTC. Its protein product is CASSQVRGGLSYNEQFF.

In regard to this clone: The DNA is omitted, as the CDR3 cannot be located on it reliably, and the CDR3 follows TCRdb's listing. The chain joins TRBV21-1 to TRBJ2-1; no check of the table's D call, TRBD2, against the DNA was made. TRBV21-1 is a known pseudogene. The CDR3 spans 15 amino acids, including both terminal residues. The CDR3 here is CASRVAGGSYNEQFF.